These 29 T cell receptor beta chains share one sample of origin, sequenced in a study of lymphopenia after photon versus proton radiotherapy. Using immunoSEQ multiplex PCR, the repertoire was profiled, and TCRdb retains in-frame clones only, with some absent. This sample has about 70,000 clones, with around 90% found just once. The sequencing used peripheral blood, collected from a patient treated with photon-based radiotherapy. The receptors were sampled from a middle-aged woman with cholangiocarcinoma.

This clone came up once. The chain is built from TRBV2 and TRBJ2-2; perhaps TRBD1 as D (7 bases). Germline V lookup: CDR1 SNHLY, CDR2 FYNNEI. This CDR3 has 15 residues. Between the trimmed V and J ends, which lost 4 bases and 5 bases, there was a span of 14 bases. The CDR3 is CASSGWRGPTGELFF. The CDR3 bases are TGTGCCAGCAGTGGTTGGAGGGGGCCTACCGGGGAGCTGTTTTTT.

CDR3: CASSPTGRPPYGYTF. CDR3 coding DNA: TGTGCCAGCAGCCCAACAGGGAGGCCCCCCTATGGCTACACCTTC. The chain links TRBV28 to TRBJ1-2; D might be TRBD1 (6 bases). The CDR3 contains 15 residues. CDR1 is MDHEN, CDR2 SYDVKM, per germline. Trimming cost V 6 bases and J 4 bases, with 18 bases left between them.

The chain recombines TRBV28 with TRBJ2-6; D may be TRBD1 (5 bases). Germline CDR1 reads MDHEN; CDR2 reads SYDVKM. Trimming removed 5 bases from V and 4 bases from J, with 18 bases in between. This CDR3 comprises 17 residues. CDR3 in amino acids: CASSPTGWASGANVLTF. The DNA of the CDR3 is TGTGCCAGCAGTCCCACAGGATGGGCTTCCGGGGCCAACGTCCTGACTTTC.

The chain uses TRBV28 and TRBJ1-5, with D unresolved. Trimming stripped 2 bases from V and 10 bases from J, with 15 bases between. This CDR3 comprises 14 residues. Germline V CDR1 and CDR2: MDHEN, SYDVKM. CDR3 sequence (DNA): TGTGCCAGCAGTTTAGGAGGCTGGTCCGGACCCCAGCATTTT. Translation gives CASSLGGWSGPQHF.

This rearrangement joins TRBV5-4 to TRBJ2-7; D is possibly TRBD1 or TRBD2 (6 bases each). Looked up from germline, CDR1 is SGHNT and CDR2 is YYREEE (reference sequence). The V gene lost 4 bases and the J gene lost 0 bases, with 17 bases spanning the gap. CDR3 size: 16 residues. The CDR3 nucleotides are TGTGCCAGCAGCCCCGGGGGCAGGGGAAGCTCCTACGAGCAGTACTTC. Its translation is CASSPGGRGSSYEQYF.

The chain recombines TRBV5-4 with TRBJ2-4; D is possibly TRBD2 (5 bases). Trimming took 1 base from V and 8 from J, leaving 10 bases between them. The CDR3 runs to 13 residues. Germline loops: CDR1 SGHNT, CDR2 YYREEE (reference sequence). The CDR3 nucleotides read TGTGCCAGCAGCTTGCGTGGGAGAGACATTCAGTACTTC. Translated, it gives CASSLRGRDIQYF.

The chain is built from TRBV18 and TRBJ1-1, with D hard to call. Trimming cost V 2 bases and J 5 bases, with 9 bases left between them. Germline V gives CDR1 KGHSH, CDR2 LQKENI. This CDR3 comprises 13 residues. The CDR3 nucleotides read TGTGCCAGCTCACCAGGGGTATGGACTGAAGCTTTCTTT. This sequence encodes CASSPGVWTEAFF.

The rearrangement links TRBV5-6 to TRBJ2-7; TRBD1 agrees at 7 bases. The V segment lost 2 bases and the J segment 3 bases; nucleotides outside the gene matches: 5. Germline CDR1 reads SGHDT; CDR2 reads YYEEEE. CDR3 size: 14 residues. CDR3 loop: CASSFGTENYEQYF. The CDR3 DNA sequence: TGTGCCAGCAGCTTCGGGACAGAGAACTACGAGCAGTACTTC. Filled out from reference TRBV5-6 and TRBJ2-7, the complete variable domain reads DAGVTQSPTHLIKTRGQQVTLRCSPKSGHDTVSWYQQALGQGPQFIFQYYEEEERQRGNFPDRFSGHQFPNYSSELNVNALLLGDSALYLCASSFGTENYEQYFGPGTRLTVT.

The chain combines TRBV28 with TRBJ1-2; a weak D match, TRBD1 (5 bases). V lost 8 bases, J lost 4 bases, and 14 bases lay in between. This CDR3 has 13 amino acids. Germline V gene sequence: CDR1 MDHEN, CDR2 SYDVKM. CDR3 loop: CASGGEVPYGYTF. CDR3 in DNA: TGTGCCAGCGGGGGAGAGGTCCCCTATGGCTACACCTTC.

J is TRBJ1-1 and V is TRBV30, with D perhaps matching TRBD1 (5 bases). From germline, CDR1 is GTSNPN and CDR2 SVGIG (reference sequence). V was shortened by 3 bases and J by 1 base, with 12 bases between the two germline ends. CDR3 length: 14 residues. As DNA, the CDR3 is TGTGCCTGGAGCTTGTCAGGGCGGAACACTGAAGCTTTCTTT. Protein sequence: CAWSLSGRNTEAFF.

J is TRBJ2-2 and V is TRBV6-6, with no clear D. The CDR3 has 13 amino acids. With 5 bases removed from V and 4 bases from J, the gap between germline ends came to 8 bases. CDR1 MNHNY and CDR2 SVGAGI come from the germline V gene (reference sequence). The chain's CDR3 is CASSPPLTGELFF. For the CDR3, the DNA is TGTGCCAGCAGTCCCCCACTCACCGGGGAGCTGTTTTTT.

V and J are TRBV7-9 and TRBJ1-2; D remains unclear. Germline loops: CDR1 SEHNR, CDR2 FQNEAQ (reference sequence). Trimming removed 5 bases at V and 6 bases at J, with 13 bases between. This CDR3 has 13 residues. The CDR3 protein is CASSPSGGNGYTF. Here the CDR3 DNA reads TGTGCCAGCAGCCCGAGCGGCGGTAATGGCTACACCTTC.

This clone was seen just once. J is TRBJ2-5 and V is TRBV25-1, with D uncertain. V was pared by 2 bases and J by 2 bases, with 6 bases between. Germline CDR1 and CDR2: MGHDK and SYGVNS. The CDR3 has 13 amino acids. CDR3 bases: TGTGCCAGCAGTGAAAATGGGCAAGAGACCCAGTACTTC. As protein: CASSENGQETQYF.

This CDR3 is CASSVDLGGPGTDTQYF. As DNA, the CDR3 is TGTGCCAGCAGCGTAGATCTCGGGGGCCCTGGGACAGATACGCAGTATTTT. This rearrangement joins TRBV7-3 to TRBJ2-3; either TRBD1 or TRBD2 may supply D (6 bases each). Germline V gene lookup returns CDR1 SGHTA and CDR2 FQGTGA. The CDR3 sequence is 17 residues long. Trimming removed 5 bases at V and 3 bases at J, with 21 bases between.

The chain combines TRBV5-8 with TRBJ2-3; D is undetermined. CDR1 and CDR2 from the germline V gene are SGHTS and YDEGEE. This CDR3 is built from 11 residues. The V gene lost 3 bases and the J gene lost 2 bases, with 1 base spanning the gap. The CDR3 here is CASSYTDTQYF. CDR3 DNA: TGTGCCAGCAGCTACACAGATACGCAGTATTTT.

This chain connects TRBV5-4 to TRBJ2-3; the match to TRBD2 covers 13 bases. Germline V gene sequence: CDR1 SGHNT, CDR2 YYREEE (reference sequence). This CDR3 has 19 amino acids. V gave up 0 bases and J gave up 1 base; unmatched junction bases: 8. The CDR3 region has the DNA TGTGCCAGCAGCTTGGTTCTCTTGGGACTAGCGGGGCGCACAGATACGCAGTATTTT. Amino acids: CASSLVLLGLAGRTDTQYF. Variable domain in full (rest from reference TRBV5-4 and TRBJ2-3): ETGVTQSPTHLIKTRGQQVTLRCSSQSGHNTVSWYQQALGQGPQFIFQYYREEENGRGNFPPRFSGLQFPNYSSELNVNALELDDSALYLCASSLVLLGLAGRTDTQYFGPGTRLTVL.

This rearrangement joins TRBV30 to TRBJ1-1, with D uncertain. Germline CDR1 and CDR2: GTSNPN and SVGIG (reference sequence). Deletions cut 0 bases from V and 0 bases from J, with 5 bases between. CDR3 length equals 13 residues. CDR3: CAWSVRVNTEAFF. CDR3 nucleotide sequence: TGTGCCTGGAGTGTACGAGTGAACACTGAAGCTTTCTTT.

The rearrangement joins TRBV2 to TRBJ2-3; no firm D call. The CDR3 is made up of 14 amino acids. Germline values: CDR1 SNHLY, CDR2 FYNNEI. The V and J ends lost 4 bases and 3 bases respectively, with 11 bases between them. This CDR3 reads CASSGLHFTDTQYF. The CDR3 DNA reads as TGTGCCAGCAGTGGTTTACACTTTACAGATACGCAGTATTTT.

CDR3 DNA: TGTGCCAGCAGCTTAGTCGCCGGGGGAAGCGAGCAGTACTTC. As protein: CASSLVAGGSEQYF. V is TRBV7-8 and J is TRBJ2-7, with D tentatively TRBD2 (6 bases). Trimming cost V 1 base and J 6 bases, with 13 bases left between them. Looked up from germline, CDR1 is SGHVS and CDR2 is FQNEAQ. The CDR3 runs to 14 residues.

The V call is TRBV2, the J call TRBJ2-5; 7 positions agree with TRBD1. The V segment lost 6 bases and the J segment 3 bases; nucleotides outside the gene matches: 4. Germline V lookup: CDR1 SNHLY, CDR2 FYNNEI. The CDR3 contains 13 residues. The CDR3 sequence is CASSPGTEETQYF. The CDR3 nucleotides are TGTGCCAGCAGCCCCGGGACAGAAGAGACCCAGTACTTC.

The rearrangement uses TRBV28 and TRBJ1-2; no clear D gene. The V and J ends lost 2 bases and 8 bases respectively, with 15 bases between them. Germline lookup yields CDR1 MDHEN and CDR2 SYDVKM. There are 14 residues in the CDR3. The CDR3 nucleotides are TGTGCCAGCAGTTTAGGGCAGAAGCTTAACGGCTACACCTTC. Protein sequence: CASSLGQKLNGYTF.

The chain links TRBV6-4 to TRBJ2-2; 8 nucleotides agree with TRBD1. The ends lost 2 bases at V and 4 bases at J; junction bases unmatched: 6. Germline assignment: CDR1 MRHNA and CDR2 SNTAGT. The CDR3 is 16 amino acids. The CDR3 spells CASSDGTGGATGELFF. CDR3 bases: TGTGCCAGCAGTGACGGGACAGGAGGTGCCACCGGGGAGCTGTTTTTT.

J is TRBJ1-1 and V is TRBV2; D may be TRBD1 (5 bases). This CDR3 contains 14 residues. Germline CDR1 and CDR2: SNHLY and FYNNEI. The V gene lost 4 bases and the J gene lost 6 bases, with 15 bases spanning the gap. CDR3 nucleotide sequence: TGTGCCAGCAGTGCTGCCAGGGTCAGGCCTGAAGCTTTCTTT. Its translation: CASSAARVRPEAFF.

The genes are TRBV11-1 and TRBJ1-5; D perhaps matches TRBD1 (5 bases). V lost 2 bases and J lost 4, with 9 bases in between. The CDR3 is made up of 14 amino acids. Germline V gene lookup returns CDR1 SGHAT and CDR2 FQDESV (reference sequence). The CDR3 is CASSLTGGNQPQHF. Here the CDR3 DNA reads TGTGCCAGCAGCTTAACAGGAGGGAATCAGCCCCAGCATTTT.

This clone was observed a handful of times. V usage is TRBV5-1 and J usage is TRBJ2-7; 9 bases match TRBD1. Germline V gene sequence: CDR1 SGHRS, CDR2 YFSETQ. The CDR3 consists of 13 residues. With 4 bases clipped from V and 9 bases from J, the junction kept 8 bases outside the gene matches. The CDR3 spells CASSPNTGGRQYF. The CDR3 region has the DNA TGCGCCAGCAGCCCAAACACAGGGGGCAGGCAGTACTTC.

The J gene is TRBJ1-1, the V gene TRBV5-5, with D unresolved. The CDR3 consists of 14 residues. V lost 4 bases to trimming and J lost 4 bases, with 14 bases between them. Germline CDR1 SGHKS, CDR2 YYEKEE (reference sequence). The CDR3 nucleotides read TGTGCCAGCAGCCCTCCTCGACGGATCACTGAAGCTTTCTTT. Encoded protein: CASSPPRRITEAFF.

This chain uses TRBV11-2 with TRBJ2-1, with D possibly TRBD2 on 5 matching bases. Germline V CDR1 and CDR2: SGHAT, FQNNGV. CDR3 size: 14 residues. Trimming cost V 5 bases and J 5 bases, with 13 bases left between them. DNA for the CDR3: TGTGCCAGCAGCGTCGGACTGGATAACAATGAGCAGTTCTTC. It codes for CASSVGLDNNEQFF.

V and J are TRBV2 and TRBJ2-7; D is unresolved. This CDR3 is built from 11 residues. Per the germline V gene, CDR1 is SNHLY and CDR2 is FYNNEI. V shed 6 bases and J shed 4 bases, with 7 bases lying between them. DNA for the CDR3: TGTGCCAGCAGCCCCGGGTACGAGCAGTACTTC. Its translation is CASSPGYEQYF.

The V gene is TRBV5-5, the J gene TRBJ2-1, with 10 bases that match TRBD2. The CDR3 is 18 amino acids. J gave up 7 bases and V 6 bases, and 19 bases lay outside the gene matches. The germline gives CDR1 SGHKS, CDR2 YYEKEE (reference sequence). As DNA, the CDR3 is TGTGCCAGCACCCGGTGGGCTAGCGGGAGCTTCGAGGGAAATGAGCAGTTCTTC. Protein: CASTRWASGSFEGNEQFF.